Below are 6 T cell receptor beta chains sequenced from a single sample in a study of beta chain bispecific antibodies for T cell cancers. These TCRs are of unknown antigen specificity. Via MiXCR, TCRdb re-called the 5' RACE reads, giving one row per CDR3 protein. The table records 20,000 to 25,000 distinct CDR3 sequences, more than 2% of them present only once. Study results and limitations: Most targeted TRBV signal came from the leukemia cell line cells, not normal T cells. Versus anti-CD19, anti-TRBV12 exposure cut the TRBV12-3 share of TRBV signal by roughly 99%.

Blood mononuclear cells were expanded for three to four days using either OKT3 anti-CD3 antibody or CD3/CD28 beads. Sample: healthy donor T cells cultured with leukemia cells, taken from a culture containing a bispecific antibody targeting TCR Vbeta12. These receptors all stem from a human donor in good health. Some clones in this sample may be carry-over from other donors' samples.

There are many counts of this clonotype. This chain joins TRBV6-2 or TRBV6-3 and TRBJ2-7, with D unresolved. Germline CDR1 MNHEY, CDR2 SVGEGT. This CDR3 spans 15 amino acids. Trimming cost V 8 bases and J 0 bases, with 17 bases left between them. The DNA for the CDR3 is TGTGCCAGCGGATGGAGCAGGACCAACTCCTACGAGCAGTACTTC. It is translated as CASGWSRTNSYEQYF.

In its sample, this clonotype was seen many times. This chain uses TRBV4-1 with TRBJ1-1; D possibly corresponds to TRBD1 (5 bases). Germline V lookup: CDR1 MGHRA, CDR2 YSYEKL. The length of the CDR3 is 16 residues. V lost 3 bases to trimming and J lost 5 bases, with 19 bases between them. In nucleotides, the CDR3 is TGCGCCAGCAGCCAGGCCGGCAGTGGGGGGGTAACTGAAGCTTTCTTT. The encoded protein is CASSQAGSGGVTEAFF.

This clonotype was detected a few times. V and J are TRBV5-6 and TRBJ2-7; D gene ambiguous. Trimming stripped 2 bases from V and 5 bases from J, with 8 bases between. CDR1 and CDR2 from the germline V gene are SGHDT and YYEEEE. This CDR3 region has 12 residues. CDR3 residues: CASSFQTDEQYF. The CDR3, as DNA: TGTGCCAGCAGCTTTCAAACAGACGAGCAGTACTTC. Supplemented by reference TRBV5-6 and TRBJ2-7, the full variable domain reads DAGVTQSPTHLIKTRGQQVTLRCSPKSGHDTVSWYQQALGQGPQFIFQYYEEEERQRGNFPDRFSGHQFPNYSSELNVNALLLGDSALYLCASSFQTDEQYFGPGTRLTVT.

This clonotype came up many times. J is TRBJ2-3 and V is TRBV30; D is unresolved. The germline V gene has CDR1 GTSNPN and CDR2 SVGIG (reference sequence). The germline V and J ends were trimmed by 2 bases and 4 bases, with 13 bases remaining between them. CDR3 length equals 14 residues. The CDR3 sequence: CAWSMLGSADTQYF. DNA for the CDR3: TGTGCCTGGAGTATGCTAGGTTCCGCAGATACGCAGTATTTT.

In its sample, this clonotype is medium-sized. The rearrangement joins TRBV7-9 to TRBJ1-2; D possibly corresponds to TRBD1 (5 bases). The germline gives CDR1 SEHNR, CDR2 FQNEAQ (reference sequence). V lost 4 bases to trimming and J lost 6 bases, with 18 bases between them. The CDR3 spans 15 residues. DNA for the CDR3: TGTGCCAGCAGCTATTCGACGCAGGGTGATCATGGCTACACCTTC. It specifies CASSYSTQGDHGYTF.

There are many counts of this clonotype. This sequence joins TRBV10-3 and TRBJ2-7; weak D call: TRBD1 (6 bases). Trimming took off 2 bases at V and 2 bases at J, with 13 bases between the two ends. The length of the CDR3 is 15 residues. Germline V gene data show CDR1 as ENHRY and CDR2 as SYGVKD. The CDR3 nucleotides are TGTGCCATCAGTGAGGACAGGACAGCTCCCTACGAGCAGTACTTC. The encoded protein is CAISEDRTAPYEQYF.